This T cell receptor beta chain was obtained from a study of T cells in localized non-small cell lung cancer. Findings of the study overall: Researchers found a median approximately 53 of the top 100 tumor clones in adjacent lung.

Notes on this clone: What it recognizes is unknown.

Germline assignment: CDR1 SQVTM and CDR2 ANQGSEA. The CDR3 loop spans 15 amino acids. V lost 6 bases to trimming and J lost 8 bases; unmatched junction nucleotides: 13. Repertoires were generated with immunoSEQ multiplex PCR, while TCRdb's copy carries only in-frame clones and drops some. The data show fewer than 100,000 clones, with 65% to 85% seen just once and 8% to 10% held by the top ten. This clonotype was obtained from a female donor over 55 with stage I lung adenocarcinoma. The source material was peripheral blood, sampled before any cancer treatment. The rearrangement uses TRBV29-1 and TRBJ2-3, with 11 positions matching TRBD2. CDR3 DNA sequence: TGCAGCGTCGCCGGACTAGCGGGTTCCCTCCCTACGCAGTATTTT. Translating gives CSVAGLAGSLPTQYF.